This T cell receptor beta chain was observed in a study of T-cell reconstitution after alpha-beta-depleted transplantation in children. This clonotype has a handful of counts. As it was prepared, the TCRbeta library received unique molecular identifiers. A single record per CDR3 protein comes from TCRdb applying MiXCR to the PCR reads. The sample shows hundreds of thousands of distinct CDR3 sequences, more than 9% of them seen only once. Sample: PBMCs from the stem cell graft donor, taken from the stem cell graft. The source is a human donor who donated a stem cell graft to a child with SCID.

The CDR3 is CASSLGSPNSPLHF. Here the CDR3 DNA reads TGTGCCAGCAGCTTGGGCAGCCCTAATTCACCCCTCCACTTT. The chain uses TRBV5-8 and TRBJ1-6; D is unresolved. V gave up 0 bases and J gave up 6 bases, with 7 bases separating them. The CDR3 extends over 14 amino acids. Germline CDR1 and CDR2: SGHTS and YDEGEE.